The clone carrying this T cell receptor (beta chain) is a singleton in its sample. The sample is drawn from a study of control samples from healthy donors and cancer patients. This CDR3 spans 12 amino acids. Germline V gene data show CDR1 as SGDLS and CDR2 as YYNGEE. V lost 6 bases, J lost 7 bases, and 3 bases stayed unmatched. Method: immunoSEQ multiplex PCR; TCRdb's copy keeps in-frame clones and lacks some. The sample carries about 410,000 clones, roughly 90% recorded once. The sequence came from a man aged 40-49 years with head and neck cancer. The rearrangement joins TRBV9 to TRBJ2-2; 7 bases line up with TRBD2. Sample: PBMCs. The CDR3 region has the DNA TGTGCCAGCAAGCGGGACGTCGGGGAGCTGTTTTTT. This gives the protein CASKRDVGELFF.